Detailed here is one T cell receptor (beta chain). Antigen unknown. These data originate in a study of early T cells in non-severe SARS-CoV-2 infection. General observations from the study: Private and CD4 specificities were missed by VDJdb matching, which favored anti-spike CD8 responses.

Germline CDR1 and CDR2: MGHDK and SYGVNS. The V end was cut by 2 bases, the J end by 9 bases, with 16 bases between. The length of the CDR3 is 14 residues. TCRdb analysed the 5' RACE reads with MiXCR anew, one entry per CDR3 protein. The data contain 75,000 to 80,000 distinct CDR3 sequences, about 11% of them singletons. The sequence was collected from an adult who was a healthcare worker with PCR-confirmed SARS-CoV-2 infection or an uninfected control (not recorded which). The sample in question was whole blood, obtained at baseline. V gene TRBV25-1 combines with J gene TRBJ1-1, with D perhaps matching TRBD1 (5 bases). This chain's CDR3 is CASSEVPGRQKAFF. The CDR3 DNA sequence: TGTGCCAGCAGTGAAGTCCCGGGACGGCAAAAAGCTTTCTTT.